Sequencing of this T cell receptor (beta chain) was carried out in a study of circulating tumor DNA in untreated peripheral T-cell lymphoma. Notes on the study in general: Tumor-specific clonotypes were found in about three quarters of patients.

This tumor tissue came from a pretreatment baseline collection. Trimming pared 4 bases from V and 4 bases from J, leaving 17 bases between. The CDR3 extends over 15 amino acids. Concerning this clone: What it recognizes is unknown.

Produced via immunoSEQ multiplex PCR; TCRdb's table is partial and in-frame only. This table holds some 10,000 clones, around four fifths found once. The receptor was derived from a human donor with peripheral T-cell lymphoma. Sequenced material: tumor tissue. This chain joins TRBV7-1 and TRBJ2-7, with D unresolved. TRBV7-1 is an open reading frame, and its role is uncertain. For the CDR3, the DNA is TGTGCCAGCAGCTTAACAACGAATAGGCCTTACGAGCAGTACTTC. Translated, it gives CASSLTTNRPYEQYF.